These 21 T cell receptor beta chains were all obtained from the same sample, sequenced in a study of immune cell composition in non-small cell lung cancer. The repertoire was sequenced with immunoSEQ multiplex PCR; TCRdb's copy has only in-frame clones and lacks some. The sample has 5,500 to 6,000 clones, over 75% seen once. Specimen: lung tumor tissue. The receptors come from a human donor with non-small cell lung cancer.

The gene calls are TRBV7-9 and TRBJ1-1; D call uncertain. The CDR3 runs 13 residues. Germline assignment: CDR1 SEHNR and CDR2 FQNEAQ (reference sequence). V was clipped by 2 bases and J by 7 bases, with 11 bases between them. DNA of the CDR3: TGTGCCAGCAGCTTAAGTGGTCGGAGTGAAGCTTTCTTT. It yields the protein CASSLSGRSEAFF.

This clone was seen just once. The J gene is TRBJ2-2, the V gene TRBV10-1, with 9 bases lining up with TRBD2. Trimming took 3 bases from V and 6 from J; bases not matched to a gene: 5. Germline CDR1 reads WNHNN; CDR2 reads SYGVQD (reference sequence). CDR3 size: 15 residues. CDR3 coding DNA: TGCGCCAGCAGTGATGGCGGGGGGGCAGCCGGGGAGCTGTTTTTT. Amino acid sequence: CASSDGGGAAGELFF.

V usage is TRBV6-4 and J usage is TRBJ2-7, with a tentative D call TRBD2 (6 bases). V was cut by 2 bases and J by 2 bases, with 13 bases left in between. Germline V gene data show CDR1 as MRHNA and CDR2 as SNTAGT. This CDR3 region has 15 residues. The CDR3 sequence is CASSDRDFLTYEQYF. The DNA for the CDR3 is TGTGCCAGCAGTGACCGGGACTTCCTAACCTACGAGCAGTACTTC.

This chain uses TRBV7-6 with TRBJ2-3, with D uncertain. Per the germline V gene, CDR1 is SGHVS and CDR2 is FNYEAQ. Trimming shortened V by 2 bases and J by 6 bases, and 9 bases separated the two germline ends. The CDR3 is 13 amino acids. Written as DNA, the CDR3 is TGTGCCAGCAGCTTACGGGTTGCGGATACGCAGTATTTT. Translation: CASSLRVADTQYF.

This clone has more than one count but fewer than ten. The CDR3 DNA is TGTGCCAGCAGCCAAGATAGGCAGGGCCGCTCCTACGAGCAGTACTTC. Translating gives CASSQDRQGRSYEQYF. This chain uses TRBV4-2 with TRBJ2-7; possible D gene TRBD1, 5 bases. V lost 0 bases and J lost 0, with 12 bases in between. Germline values: CDR1 LGHNA, CDR2 YNFKEQ. The CDR3 runs 16 residues.

V is TRBV9 and J is TRBJ1-1; D gene uncertain. The CDR3 consists of 12 residues. V lost 0 bases, J lost 5 bases, and 5 bases lay in between. CDR1 is SGDLS and CDR2 is YYNGEE in the germline V gene. CDR3 in amino acids: CASSVDETEAFF. The CDR3 bases are TGTGCCAGCAGCGTAGATGAGACTGAAGCTTTCTTT.

J is TRBJ2-5 and V is TRBV5-5; weak D call: TRBD1 (7 bases). This CDR3 is built from 15 residues. CDR1 is SGHKS, CDR2 YYEKEE, per germline (reference sequence). Trimming removed 5 bases at V and 4 bases at J, with 18 bases between. The CDR3 DNA is TGTGCCAGCAGGTCCTTTCAGGGGGGCGTAGAGACCCAGTACTTC. Protein product: CASRSFQGGVETQYF.

The rearrangement joins TRBV7-2 to TRBJ2-1; possibly TRBD1 for D (5 bases). Per germline, CDR1 SGHTA and CDR2 FQGNSA. Trimming cost V 1 base and J 2 bases, with 9 bases left between them. This CDR3 is 15 amino acids long. In DNA form, the CDR3 reads TGTGCCAGCAGCTTAGAAGGGGTACCCTACAATGAGCAGTTCTTC. Residues: CASSLEGVPYNEQFF.

The genes are TRBV9 and TRBJ2-5; 7 bases agree with TRBD2. The CDR3 totals 15 residues. Germline assignment: CDR1 SGDLS and CDR2 YYNGEE. Germline trimming cut 0 bases from V and 2 bases from J; bases unmatched to any gene: 4. In DNA, the CDR3 is TGTGCCAGCAGCGTAGGCGCGGGGGATCAAGAGACCCAGTACTTC. Translated, it gives CASSVGAGDQETQYF. Looking up the rest from reference TRBV9 and TRBJ2-5 gives the full variable domain: DSGVTQTPKHLITATGQRVTLRCSPRSGDLSVYWYQQSLDQGLQFLIQYYNGEERAKGNILERFSAQQFPDLHSELNLSSLELGDSALYFCASSVGAGDQETQYFGPGTRLLVL.

This sequence joins TRBV29-1 and TRBJ1-1; a possible D gene is TRBD1 (6 bases). The V end was cut by 4 bases, the J end by 7 bases, with 10 bases between. The CDR3 runs to 11 residues. Per germline, CDR1 SQVTM and CDR2 ANQGSEA. The CDR3 DNA reads TGCAGCGTTGGGACAGCCGTTGAAGCTTTCTTT. This translates into CSVGTAVEAFF.

The genes are TRBV5-1 and TRBJ2-2; possible D gene TRBD2, 5 bases. V was pared by 0 bases and J by 3 bases, with 12 bases between. The length of the CDR3 is 16 residues. Germline V gives CDR1 SGHRS, CDR2 YFSETQ. The CDR3 bases are TGCGCCAGCAGCTTGGTGGAGGTATTGGACACCGGGGAGCTGTTTTTT. Protein sequence: CASSLVEVLDTGELFF.

The J gene is TRBJ1-2, the V gene TRBV5-5; D possibly corresponds to TRBD1 (5 bases). Germline-derived CDR1 and CDR2 are SGHKS and YYEKEE (reference sequence). The V and J ends lost 4 bases and 5 bases respectively, with 12 bases between them. The CDR3 totals 13 residues. CDR3 protein: CASSRDPGYGYTF. The CDR3 DNA reads TGTGCCAGCAGCCGAGACCCAGGGTATGGCTACACCTTC.

The chain uses TRBV2 and TRBJ1-1; tentative D call: TRBD1 (5 bases). Trimming shortened V by 5 bases and J by 5 bases, and 15 bases separated the two germline ends. Germline loops: CDR1 SNHLY, CDR2 FYNNEI. The CDR3 is made up of 14 amino acids. Written as DNA, the CDR3 is TGTGCCAGCAGTCGGGGGGGGGAGGGAACTGAAGCTTTCTTT. Residues: CASSRGGEGTEAFF.

The chain employs TRBV7-8 and TRBJ1-5, with unresolved D. The V end lost 3 bases, the J end lost 7 bases, and 10 bases lay between the germline ends. CDR3 length: 13 residues. Germline V gene sequence: CDR1 SGHVS, CDR2 FQNEAQ. The CDR3 nucleotides read TGTGCCAGCAGCTTTGTAACAGAACAGCCCCAGCATTTT. Its protein product is CASSFVTEQPQHF.

This chain connects TRBV27 to TRBJ2-1; 11 positions agree with TRBD2. CDR3 length: 15 amino acids. V shed 5 bases and J 7 bases; nucleotides not matched to a gene: 7. The germline V gene encodes CDR1 MNHEY and CDR2 SMNVEV (reference sequence). Written as DNA, the CDR3 is TGTGCCAGCAGTGTAGCGGGGGGGCTGAGGAATGAGCAGTTCTTC. Translating it yields CASSVAGGLRNEQFF.

This clone is a singleton in its sample. For the CDR3, the DNA is TGCGCCAGCAGCCCTACGCAGGGGGCAACCGGGGAGCTGTTTTTT. It codes for CASSPTQGATGELFF. This rearrangement joins TRBV5-1 to TRBJ2-2; 8 bases map to TRBD1. The CDR3 has 15 residues. J gave up 5 bases and V 4 bases, and 7 bases lay outside the gene matches. Germline V gene lookup returns CDR1 SGHRS and CDR2 YFSETQ.

By proportion, this clone is large. The chain is built from TRBV4-1 and TRBJ1-1; TRBD1 matches at 12 bases. The V gene's germline CDR1 is MGHRA and CDR2 YSYEKL. Losses at the gene ends were 3 bases for V and 6 bases for J; bases not matched to a gene: 8. The CDR3 runs 16 residues. CDR3 coding DNA: TGCGCCAGCAGCCAGCCTCCGGGACAGGGGGCCGCTGAAGCTTTCTTT. Translating it yields CASSQPPGQGAAEAFF.

This chain connects TRBV10-3 to TRBJ1-5; 10 bases map to TRBD1. V lost 3 bases to trimming and J lost 7 bases; unmatched junction nucleotides: 6. The CDR3 loop spans 15 amino acids. Germline values: CDR1 ENHRY, CDR2 SYGVKD. The CDR3 protein is CAISEETGGGQPQHF. CDR3 DNA: TGTGCCATCAGTGAAGAGACAGGGGGCGGACAGCCCCAGCATTTT.

The chain carries TRBV6-6 and TRBJ1-5; D remains unclear. Trimming pared 2 bases from V and 0 bases from J, leaving 8 bases between. The germline CDR1 and CDR2 sequences are MNHNY and SVGAGI (reference sequence). This CDR3 spans 15 amino acids. CDR3 loop: CASSYQDFSNQPQHF. DNA for the CDR3: TGTGCCAGCAGTTACCAGGATTTTAGCAATCAGCCCCAGCATTTT.

The chain links TRBV5-6 to TRBJ1-1, with a weak D call TRBD1 (6 bases). CDR1 SGHDT and CDR2 YYEEEE come from the germline V gene. Trimming removed 4 bases from V and 5 bases from J, with 24 bases in between. There are 17 residues in the CDR3. In DNA, the CDR3 is TGTGCCAGCAGCCTCAAACCGGGGGGCGGGTCGAGGACTGAAGCTTTCTTT. Translating gives CASSLKPGGGSRTEAFF.

The chain has TRBV5-1 and TRBJ2-5, with D possibly TRBD1 on 7 matching bases. Germline CDR1 is SGHRS and CDR2 is YFSETQ. The CDR3 runs to 14 residues. With 6 bases removed from V and 1 base from J, the gap between germline ends came to 13 bases. Here the CDR3 reads CASNSQGGQETQYF. The CDR3 DNA is TGCGCCAGCAATTCTCAGGGGGGCCAAGAGACCCAGTACTTC.